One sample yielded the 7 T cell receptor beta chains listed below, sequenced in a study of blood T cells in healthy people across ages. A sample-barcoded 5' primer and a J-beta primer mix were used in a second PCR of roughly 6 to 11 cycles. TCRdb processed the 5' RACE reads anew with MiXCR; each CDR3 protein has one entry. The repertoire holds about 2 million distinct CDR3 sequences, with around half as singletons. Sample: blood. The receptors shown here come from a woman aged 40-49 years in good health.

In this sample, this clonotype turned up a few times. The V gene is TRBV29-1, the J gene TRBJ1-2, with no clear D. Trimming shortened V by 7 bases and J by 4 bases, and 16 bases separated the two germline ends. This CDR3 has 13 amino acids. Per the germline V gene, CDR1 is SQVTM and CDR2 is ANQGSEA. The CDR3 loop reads CSALHQSTYGYTF. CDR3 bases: TGCAGCGCTCTACACCAATCGACCTATGGCTACACCTTC.

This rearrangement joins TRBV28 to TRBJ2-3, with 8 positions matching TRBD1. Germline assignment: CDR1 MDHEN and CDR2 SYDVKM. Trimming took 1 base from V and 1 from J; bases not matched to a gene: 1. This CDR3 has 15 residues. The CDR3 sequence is CASSLSDRGTDTQYF. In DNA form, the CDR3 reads TGTGCCAGCAGTTTATCGGACAGGGGCACAGATACGCAGTATTTT.

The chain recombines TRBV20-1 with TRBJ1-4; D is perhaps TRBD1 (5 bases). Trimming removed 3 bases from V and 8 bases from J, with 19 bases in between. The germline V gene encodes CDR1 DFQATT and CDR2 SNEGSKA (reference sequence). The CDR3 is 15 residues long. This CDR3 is CSAREGPRRGEKLFF. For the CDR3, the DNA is TGCAGTGCTAGGGAGGGACCCCGGCGAGGGGAAAAACTGTTTTTT.

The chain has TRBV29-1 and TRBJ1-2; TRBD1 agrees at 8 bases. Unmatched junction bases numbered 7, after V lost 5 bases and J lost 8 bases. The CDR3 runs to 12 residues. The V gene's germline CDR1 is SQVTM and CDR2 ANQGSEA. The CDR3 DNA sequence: TGCAGCGTTCTAACAGGGGGTAGAGGCTACACCTTC. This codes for CSVLTGGRGYTF.

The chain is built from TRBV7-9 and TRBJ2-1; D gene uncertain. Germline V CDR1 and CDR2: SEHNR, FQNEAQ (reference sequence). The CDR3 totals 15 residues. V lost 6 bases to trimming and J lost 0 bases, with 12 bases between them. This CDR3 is CASSPRLHSYNEQFF. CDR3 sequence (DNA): TGTGCCAGCAGTCCACGACTCCACTCCTACAATGAGCAGTTCTTC.

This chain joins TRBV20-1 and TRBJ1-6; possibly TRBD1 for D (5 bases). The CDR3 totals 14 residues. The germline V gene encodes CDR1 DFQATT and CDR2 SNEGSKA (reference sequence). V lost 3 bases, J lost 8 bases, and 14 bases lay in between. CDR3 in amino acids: CSASQGAEDSPLHF. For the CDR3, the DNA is TGCAGTGCTAGCCAGGGAGCCGAAGATTCACCCCTCCACTTT.

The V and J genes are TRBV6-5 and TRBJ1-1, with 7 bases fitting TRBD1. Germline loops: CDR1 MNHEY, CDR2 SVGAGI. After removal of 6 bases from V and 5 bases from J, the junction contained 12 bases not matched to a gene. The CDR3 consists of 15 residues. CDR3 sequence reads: CASSSPDRASTEAFF. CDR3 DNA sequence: TGTGCCAGCAGCTCCCCCGACAGGGCGAGTACTGAAGCTTTCTTT.